These 3 T cell receptor beta chains came from one sample sequenced in a study of neurological immune-mediated disorders. TCRdb re-called the 5' RACE reads through MiXCR, storing one row per CDR3 protein. This table holds approximately 100,000 distinct CDR3 sequences, roughly 3.3% found once. Sequencing was carried out using PBMCs. The receptors derive from a woman aged 45-60 years with multiple sclerosis.

This clonotype was counted at least ten times. This chain links TRBV5-5 with TRBJ2-2; D ambiguous. Per germline, CDR1 SGHKS and CDR2 YYEKEE (reference sequence). This CDR3 is built from 15 residues. Trimming cost V 3 bases and J 5 bases, with 14 bases left between them. The CDR3 DNA reads TGTGCCAGCAGCTATGGGATCACACATACCGGGGAGCTGTTTTTT. Translated, it gives CASSYGITHTGELFF. Supplemented by reference TRBV5-5 and TRBJ2-2, the full variable domain reads DAGVTQSPTHLIKTRGQQVTLRCSPISGHKSVSWYQQVLGQGPQFIFQYYEKEERGRGNFPDRFSARQFPNYSSELNVNALLLGDSALYLCASSYGITHTGELFFGEGSRLTVL.

This clonotype appeared many times. The rearrangement links TRBV29-1 to TRBJ2-5; TRBD1 or TRBD2 may be the D gene (6 bases each). V was trimmed by 8 bases and J by 5 bases, leaving 18 bases between them. This CDR3 comprises 13 residues. The germline CDR1 and CDR2 sequences are SQVTM and ANQGSEA. The CDR3 DNA reads TGCAGCTCGGGGGCGGGACCTGGGGAGACCCAGTACTTC. It specifies CSSGAGPGETQYF.

This clonotype was seen many times. The chain links TRBV7-9 to TRBJ2-1, with D perhaps matching TRBD2 (5 bases). Germline loops: CDR1 SEHNR, CDR2 FQNEAQ (reference sequence). The V gene lost 3 bases and the J gene lost 1 base, with 16 bases spanning the gap. This CDR3 region has 17 residues. The CDR3 protein is CASSFARGQRSYNEQFF. The CDR3 DNA reads TGTGCCAGCAGCTTTGCACGGGGTCAGCGGTCCTACAATGAGCAGTTCTTC.